Following are 22 T cell receptor beta chains from one sample sequenced in a study of shared clonotypes between healthy human individuals. Naive CD8 cells, CD45RO-negative and positively selected for CCR7, excluded terminally differentiated effector memory CD45RA+ cells. Assay used: immunoSEQ multiplex PCR; TCRdb lists only in-frame clones, some missing. The table has roughly 2 million clones, roughly 94% seen once; the top ten hold approximately 1.2%. The material sequenced was naive CD8+ T cells sorted from blood. Receptors originate from a man younger than 35 in good health.

The count of this clone is one. The chain has TRBV15 and TRBJ1-5; possible D gene TRBD1, 6 bases. CDR3 length: 15 amino acids. CDR1 is LNHNV, CDR2 YYDKDF, per germline (reference sequence). Trimming shortened V by 2 bases and J by 7 bases, and 15 bases separated the two germline ends. The CDR3 sequence: CATSRSRQAGQPQHF. The CDR3 DNA follows: TGTGCCACCAGCAGATCCCGACAGGCTGGCCAGCCCCAGCATTTT.

The chain links TRBV10-2 to TRBJ2-3, with 9 bases fitting TRBD1. V shed 4 bases, J shed 4 bases, and the junction held 9 bases outside the gene matches. The CDR3 is 16 amino acids. Germline CDR1 WSHSY, CDR2 SAAADI. For the CDR3, the DNA is TGCGCCAGCAGTGGCCCGGGACAGGGAAGTTCAGATACGCAGTATTTT. This gives the protein CASSGPGQGSSDTQYF.

The chain employs TRBV4-2 and TRBJ2-7, with TRBD2 identical over 12 bases. Germline V gives CDR1 LGHNA, CDR2 YNFKEQ. The CDR3 runs 16 residues. Trimming removed 1 base from V and 5 bases from J; junction bases left unmatched: 6. DNA of the CDR3: TGTGCCAGCAGCCAAGTTCTAGCGGGGGGGCGCCACGAGCAGTACTTC. Its protein is CASSQVLAGGRHEQYF.

This chain uses TRBV5-6 with TRBJ2-7, with 13 nucleotides matching TRBD2. The CDR3 totals 16 residues. J lost 6 bases, V lost 4 bases, and 10 bases had no gene match. Per germline, CDR1 SGHDT and CDR2 YYEEEE. The CDR3, as DNA: TGTGCCAGCAGCGCAGACGGGACTAGCGGGATAGGCGAGCAGTACTTC. It codes for CASSADGTSGIGEQYF.

The genes are TRBV5-1 and TRBJ1-1, with D possibly TRBD1 on 5 matching bases. Germline loops: CDR1 SGHRS, CDR2 YFSETQ. This CDR3 is 14 amino acids long. V lost 5 bases to trimming and J lost 8 bases, with 19 bases between them. CDR3 DNA: TGCGCCAGCAGATACTCCGAAGGGGTCCCGGAAGCTTTCTTT. Residues: CASRYSEGVPEAFF.

The CDR3 is CASRSLTGQETQYF. DNA for the CDR3: TGTGCCAGCAGATCCCTTACGGGCCAAGAGACCCAGTACTTC. The V call is TRBV27, the J call TRBJ2-5; D not resolved. From germline, CDR1 is MNHEY and CDR2 SMNVEV (reference sequence). The CDR3 contains 14 residues. Deletions cut 6 bases from V and 1 base from J, with 12 bases between.

This clone was seen only a few times. CDR3: CASSSTLSSYNEQFF. CDR3 DNA sequence: TGTGCCAGCAGCTCGACTTTGAGCTCCTACAATGAGCAGTTCTTC. The rearrangement uses TRBV7-3 and TRBJ2-1; no reliable D call. The CDR3 spans 15 residues. Germline CDR1 reads SGHTA; CDR2 reads FQGTGA. The V end was cut by 4 bases, the J end by 0 bases, with 10 bases between. The variable domain in full, with the rest retrieved from reference TRBV7-3 and TRBJ2-1, is GAGVSQTPSNKVTEKGKYVELRCDPISGHTALYWYRQSLGQGPEFLIYFQGTGAADDSGLPNDRFFAVRPEGSVSTLKIQRTERGDSAVYLCASSSTLSSYNEQFFGPGTRLTVL.

This clone has only a few counts. The J gene is TRBJ1-1, the V gene TRBV10-3; D perhaps matches TRBD1 (5 bases). The germline V gene encodes CDR1 ENHRY and CDR2 SYGVKD. This CDR3 is built from 14 residues. Trimming shortened V by 3 bases and J by 1 base, and 9 bases separated the two germline ends. The CDR3, as DNA: TGTGCCATCAGTGACGCCACAGGGAACACTGAAGCTTTCTTT. Amino acid sequence: CAISDATGNTEAFF.

The gene calls are TRBV5-1 and TRBJ2-4; tentative D call: TRBD1 (6 bases). V lost 5 bases, J lost 6 bases, and 18 bases lay in between. CDR3 size: 15 residues. Germline loops: CDR1 SGHRS, CDR2 YFSETQ. The CDR3 region is CASRPLPTGLNIQYF. The CDR3, as DNA: TGCGCCAGCAGACCCCTGCCGACAGGCCTAAACATTCAGTACTTC.

The V and J genes are TRBV6-1 and TRBJ1-6; TRBD1 might be the D (5 bases). Germline CDR1 is MNHNS and CDR2 is SASEGT. V lost 2 bases and J 7 bases, leaving 12 bases between the germline ends. This CDR3 has 15 residues. CDR3 DNA: TGTGCCAGCAGTGAAAATCAGGGATTAAATTCACCCCTCCACTTT. Its protein product is CASSENQGLNSPLHF.

The rearrangement uses TRBV7-8 and TRBJ1-5, with D perhaps TRBD1 (6 bases). CDR1 is SGHVS and CDR2 is FQNEAQ in the germline V gene. CDR3 length: 18 amino acids. Trimming stripped 1 base from V and 2 bases from J, with 18 bases between. The CDR3 loop is CASSLELGGGEGNQPQHF. CDR3 DNA: TGTGCCAGCAGCTTAGAGCTTGGGGGGGGCGAGGGCAATCAGCCCCAGCATTTT.

This clone was seen a few times. This specimen includes other DNA sequences encoding the same CDR3. This chain uses TRBV27 with TRBJ1-5, with D perhaps TRBD1 (5 bases). The CDR3 extends over 14 amino acids. V lost 2 bases, J lost 1 base, and 6 bases lay in between. Germline V gene sequence: CDR1 MNHEY, CDR2 SMNVEV (reference sequence). CDR3 sequence: CASSLGGSNQPQHF. The DNA for the CDR3 is TGTGCCAGCAGTTTAGGGGGAAGCAATCAGCCCCAGCATTTT.

The chain's CDR3 is CASRNSLGSDGYTF. The CDR3 region has the DNA TGTGCCAGCAGGAACTCGCTGGGGAGTGATGGCTACACCTTC. The rearrangement links TRBV6-1 to TRBJ1-2; D ambiguous. Looked up from germline, CDR1 is MNHNS and CDR2 is SASEGT. The CDR3 is made up of 14 amino acids. V was shortened by 6 bases and J by 6 bases, with 17 bases between the two germline ends.

V gene TRBV11-2 combines with J gene TRBJ2-7; D unresolved. The CDR3 spans 15 residues. The V end was cut by 6 bases, the J end by 0 bases, with 15 bases between. The V gene's germline CDR1 is SGHAT and CDR2 FQNNGV. The CDR3 DNA reads TGTGCCAGCAGTTGGACCCGGGTCTTCTCCTACGAGCAGTACTTC. Translating gives CASSWTRVFSYEQYF.

The CDR3 DNA is TGCGCCAGCAGTGAGACATTGTACCAAGAGACCCAGTACTTC. It codes for CASSETLYQETQYF. This chain links TRBV10-1 with TRBJ2-5; D remains unclear. This CDR3 is built from 14 residues. CDR1 and CDR2 (germline): WNHNN, SYGVQD (reference sequence). Deletions cut 2 bases from V and 0 bases from J, with 7 bases between.

J is TRBJ2-6 and V is TRBV30; possibly TRBD1 for D (5 bases). Germline-derived CDR1 and CDR2 are GTSNPN and SVGIG (reference sequence). V lost 0 bases and J lost 2, with 17 bases in between. CDR3 length: 18 amino acids. CDR3 in amino acids: CAWSVPPGLEPGANVLTF. The CDR3 DNA sequence: TGTGCCTGGAGTGTACCCCCAGGGCTAGAACCTGGGGCCAACGTCCTGACTTTC.

Remarks on this clone: This sample also contains other DNA sequences that code for the same CDR3. The chain uses TRBV27 and TRBJ1-5; possibly TRBD1 for D (5 bases). From germline, CDR1 is MNHEY and CDR2 SMNVEV (reference sequence). The CDR3 totals 15 residues. The V end was cut by 2 bases, the J end by 2 bases, with 10 bases between. CDR3 DNA sequence: TGTGCCAGCAGTTTAGGGGGATTGGGCAATCAGCCCCAGCATTTT. This sequence encodes CASSLGGLGNQPQHF.

This clone has only one observation. V usage is TRBV5-8 and J usage is TRBJ1-2; a weak D match, TRBD1 (5 bases). V lost 0 bases to trimming and J lost 0 bases, with 9 bases between them. Germline values: CDR1 SGHTS, CDR2 YDEGEE. This CDR3 comprises 15 residues. This CDR3 reads CASSLEGKANYGYTF. CDR3 coding DNA: TGTGCCAGCAGCTTGGAGGGGAAAGCTAACTATGGCTACACCTTC. The entire variable domain, with the rest obtained from reference TRBV5-8 and TRBJ1-2, is as follows: EAGVTQSPTHLIKTRGQQATLRCSPISGHTSVYWYQQALGLGLQFLLWYDEGEERNRGNFPPRFSGRQFPNYSSELNVNALELEDSALYLCASSLEGKANYGYTFGSGTRLTVV.

The rearrangement joins TRBV7-9 to TRBJ2-1, with a weak D call TRBD2 (6 bases). The germline gives CDR1 SEHNR, CDR2 FQNEAQ (reference sequence). The CDR3 consists of 15 residues. V lost 3 bases and J lost 7, with 16 bases in between. CDR3: CASSFSPAGQNEQFF. In DNA form, the CDR3 reads TGTGCCAGCAGCTTCTCGCCCGCGGGGCAGAATGAGCAGTTCTTC.

V is TRBV27 and J is TRBJ2-1, with a possible D match to TRBD1 (6 bases). The CDR3 has 15 residues. In germline, CDR1 is MNHEY, CDR2 SMNVEV (reference sequence). Trimming took off 2 bases at V and 8 bases at J, with 16 bases between the two ends. As DNA, the CDR3 is TGTGCCAGCAGTTTACGGCAGGTTGGGGGCTATGAGCAGTTCTTC. Translation: CASSLRQVGGYEQFF.

The rearrangement links TRBV6-1 to TRBJ1-1; D is perhaps TRBD1 (6 bases). Germline assignment: CDR1 MNHNS and CDR2 SASEGT. This CDR3 has 14 residues. V lost 1 base and J 1 base, leaving 7 bases between the germline ends. CDR3 in DNA: TGTGCCAGCAGTGAAGTACAGGGGAACACTGAAGCTTTCTTT. The encoded protein is CASSEVQGNTEAFF.

The chain employs TRBV5-1 and TRBJ2-3; 8 bases fit TRBD2. Germline CDR1 and CDR2: SGHRS and YFSETQ. V dropped 4 bases and J dropped 2; count of bases not matched to a gene: 3. The CDR3 runs to 14 residues. The CDR3 DNA reads TGCGCCAGCAGCGTAGCGGGGTACACAGATACGCAGTATTTT. Amino acid sequence: CASSVAGYTDTQYF.